The text below deals with one T cell receptor beta chain. This entry comes from a study of T cell responses to AZD1222 COVID-19 vaccine. V was trimmed by 7 bases and J by 2 bases, leaving 14 bases between them. CDR1 MDHEN and CDR2 SYDVKM come from the germline V gene. The CDR3 covers 14 residues. The table came from immunoSEQ multiplex PCR; TCRdb's copy has only in-frame clones and leaves some out. The table has 130,000 or so clones, over 75% seen once. The source of this sequence is an adult in good health. The V and J genes are TRBV28 and TRBJ1-2; possibly TRBD1 for D (5 bases). The sequencing used peripheral blood, collected on day 0 of AZD1222 vaccination. The CDR3, as DNA: TGTGCCAGCACCAAATCCCAGGGAAACTATGGCTACACCTTC. This codes for CASTKSQGNYGYTF.